The 20 T cell receptor beta chains given below trace back to one sample, sequenced in a study of T cell changes during pregnancy in multiple sclerosis. Assay used: immunoSEQ multiplex PCR; TCRdb lists only in-frame clones, some missing. This table holds 75,000 to 100,000 clones, just over 90% found once. Material: peripheral blood, obtained after pregnancy. These receptors all stem from a female donor in good health, enrolled as a control in a pregnancy study.

Notes on this clone: A junction boundary mismatches the germline segment, possibly from a read error. This chain joins TRBV7-2 and TRBJ2-7; a possible D gene is TRBD2 (7 bases). This CDR3 is built from 15 residues. Germline V gene sequence: CDR1 SGHTA, CDR2 FQGNSA. CDR3 in DNA: TGTGCCAGCAGCTTAGTCTGGGGGGGCTCCAACGAGCAGTACTTC. Translating it yields CASSLVWGGSNEQYF.

The chain couples TRBV15 to TRBJ1-3; 9 positions agree with TRBD1. The V gene end was trimmed by 8 bases and the J gene end by 7 bases; junction bases not matched to a gene: 6. From germline, CDR1 is LNHNV and CDR2 YYDKDF (reference sequence). This CDR3 has 13 amino acids. The CDR3 sequence is CATEGQGSNTIYF. CDR3 nucleotide sequence: TGTGCCACCGAAGGACAGGGGTCTAACACCATATATTTT.

The chain couples TRBV6-5 to TRBJ2-2, with D tentatively TRBD1 (6 bases). The CDR3 loop spans 12 amino acids. The V and J ends lost 6 bases and 7 bases respectively, with 9 bases between them. The V gene's germline CDR1 is MNHEY and CDR2 SVGAGI. CDR3 sequence reads: CASRGGFGELFF. CDR3 in DNA: TGTGCCAGCAGAGGGGGATTCGGGGAGCTGTTTTTT.

The chain recombines TRBV5-1 with TRBJ1-2; the D gene is possibly TRBD1 (6 bases). Trimming removed 4 bases at V and 8 bases at J, with 15 bases between. The CDR3 has 13 amino acids. The germline V gene encodes CDR1 SGHRS and CDR2 YFSETQ. The DNA for the CDR3 is TGCGCCAGCAGCGCCCGGGGGGCAGGGGGCTACACCTTC. Protein sequence: CASSARGAGGYTF.

The chain uses TRBV29-1 and TRBJ1-2, with D tentatively TRBD1 (6 bases). V was pared by 5 bases and J by 2 bases, with 12 bases between. CDR1 and CDR2 from the germline V gene are SQVTM and ANQGSEA. This CDR3 spans 13 amino acids. The CDR3 bases are TGCAGCGTTTCGACAGGCCCCAACTATGGCTACACCTTC. It translates to CSVSTGPNYGYTF.

In its sample, this clone was seen a few times. This rearrangement joins TRBV30 to TRBJ1-1; D is unclear. CDR3 length: 12 residues. Deletions cut 0 bases from V and 6 bases from J, with 8 bases between. Germline V CDR1 and CDR2: GTSNPN, SVGIG (reference sequence). The CDR3 DNA reads as TGTGCCTGGAGTGTCACTTCTTCTGAAGCTTTCTTT. Protein sequence: CAWSVTSSEAFF.

This rearrangement joins TRBV7-8 to TRBJ2-7, with D tentatively TRBD1 (5 bases). Trimming removed 3 bases at V and 6 bases at J, with 12 bases between. Per the germline V gene, CDR1 is SGHVS and CDR2 is FQNEAQ. The CDR3 is 13 residues long. The CDR3 bases are TGTGCCAGCAGCTTTCAGGGAATGGGCGAGCAGTACTTC. This sequence encodes CASSFQGMGEQYF. The variable domain in full, completed from reference TRBV7-8 and TRBJ2-7, reads GAGVSQSPRYKVAKRGQDVALRCDPISGHVSLFWYQQALGQGPEFLTYFQNEAQLDKSGLPSDRFFAERPEGSVSTLKIQRTQQEDSAVYLCASSFQGMGEQYFGPGTRLTVT.

This clone was observed a handful of times. This rearrangement joins TRBV5-1 to TRBJ2-7; TRBD1 matches at 9 bases. This CDR3 region has 15 residues. The germline CDR1 and CDR2 sequences are SGHRS and YFSETQ. Germline trimming cut 5 bases from V and 3 bases from J; bases unmatched to any gene: 9. In DNA form, the CDR3 reads TGCGCCAGCAGGAACGCCCCGGGACAGGGCTACGAGCAGTACTTC. Amino acid sequence: CASRNAPGQGYEQYF.

In this sample, this clone turned up once. The genes are TRBV5-1 and TRBJ2-1; 7 nucleotides match TRBD2. The CDR3 loop spans 20 amino acids. CDR1 is SGHRS, CDR2 YFSETQ, per germline. The ends lost 0 bases at V and 3 bases at J; junction bases unmatched: 18. The CDR3 protein is CASSLEGSKSAGWRYNEQFF. The CDR3, as DNA: TGCGCCAGCAGCTTGGAGGGCAGTAAATCAGCGGGATGGCGCTACAATGAGCAGTTCTTC.

The J gene is TRBJ2-6, the V gene TRBV27; no definite D call. V lost 5 bases to trimming and J lost 0 bases, with 11 bases between them. The V gene's germline CDR1 is MNHEY and CDR2 SMNVEV (reference sequence). CDR3 length: 16 residues. CDR3 DNA sequence: TGTGCCAGCAGTCCCTCTATTATCTCTGGGGCCAACGTCCTGACTTTC. The encoded protein is CASSPSIISGANVLTF.

J is TRBJ2-3 and V is TRBV30; D remains ambiguous. This CDR3 has 11 residues. Germline CDR1 and CDR2: GTSNPN and SVGIG (reference sequence). V was trimmed by 5 bases and J by 4 bases, leaving 7 bases between them. The CDR3 DNA sequence: TGTGCCTGGGGCATACCAGATACGCAGTATTTT. Its translation is CAWGIPDTQYF. The whole variable domain, filled in from reference TRBV30 and TRBJ2-3, reads SQTIHQWPATLVQPVGSPLSLECTVEGTSNPNLYWYRQAAGRGLQLLFYSVGIGQISSEVPQNLSASRPQDRQFILSSKKLLLSDSGFYLCAWGIPDTQYFGPGTRLTVL.

This clone has a handful of counts. In nucleotides, the CDR3 is TGCGCCAGCAGCTCCGACACTGAAGCTTTCTTT. It translates to CASSSDTEAFF. The chain has TRBV5-1 and TRBJ1-1; D remains unclear. Trimming pared 3 bases from V and 3 bases from J, leaving 3 bases between. The CDR3 runs to 11 residues. Germline CDR1 reads SGHRS; CDR2 reads YFSETQ.

The V gene is TRBV19, the J gene TRBJ2-1; TRBD1 matches at 7 bases. This CDR3 has 15 residues. The germline V gene has CDR1 LNHDA and CDR2 SQIVND (reference sequence). Trimming cost V 3 bases and J 2 bases; bases outside gene matches: 4. CDR3 region: CASSIVGQAYNEQFF. The CDR3 DNA reads TGTGCCAGTAGTATCGTCGGACAGGCCTACAATGAGCAGTTCTTC. Complete variable domain (other parts from reference TRBV19 and TRBJ2-1): DGGITQSPKYLFRKEGQNVTLSCEQNLNHDAMYWYRQDPGQGLRLIYYSQIVNDFQKGDIAEGYSVSREKKESFPLTVTSAQKNPTAFYLCASSIVGQAYNEQFFGPGTRLTVL.

This chain uses TRBV11-1 with TRBJ1-1, with TRBD1 identical over 10 bases. The CDR3 contains 15 residues. V shed 4 bases, J shed 5 bases, and the junction held 7 bases outside the gene matches. Germline V gene lookup returns CDR1 SGHAT and CDR2 FQDESV (reference sequence). The CDR3: CASSSGQGVGTEAFF. DNA of the CDR3: TGTGCCAGCAGCTCCGGACAGGGGGTAGGTACTGAAGCTTTCTTT.

V and J are TRBV30 and TRBJ1-2; D is unclear. Germline lookup yields CDR1 GTSNPN and CDR2 SVGIG (reference sequence). The CDR3 is made up of 13 amino acids. The V end was cut by 3 bases, the J end by 2 bases, with 10 bases between. CDR3 bases: TGTGCCTGGAGGGCAGATCTGAACTATGGCTACACCTTC. Its translation: CAWRADLNYGYTF.

The rearrangement uses TRBV5-6 and TRBJ1-2; possibly TRBD1 for D (6 bases). Germline assignment: CDR1 SGHDT and CDR2 YYEEEE. The CDR3 is 14 amino acids. Trimming cost V 0 bases and J 8 bases, with 14 bases left between them. The CDR3 loop reads CASSLGDITWGYTF. Written as DNA, the CDR3 is TGTGCCAGCAGCTTGGGGGACATCACCTGGGGCTACACCTTC.

The V and J genes are TRBV7-2 and TRBJ1-5; 8 bases match TRBD1. This CDR3 is 14 amino acids long. Trimming took 4 bases from V and 8 from J; bases not matched to a gene: 7. Germline V gene data show CDR1 as SGHTA and CDR2 as FQGNSA. This CDR3 is CASSSTGGRKPQHF. The CDR3 region has the DNA TGTGCCAGCAGCTCCACAGGGGGGCGGAAGCCCCAGCATTTT.

The J gene is TRBJ2-6, the V gene TRBV18; the D is unclear. The CDR3 length is 16 residues. V was shortened by 3 bases and J by 0 bases, with 9 bases between the two germline ends. CDR1 is KGHSH, CDR2 LQKENI, per germline. CDR3 sequence (DNA): TGTGCCAGCTCACCCAACCAGGTCTCTGGGGCCAACGTCCTGACTTTC. Its protein is CASSPNQVSGANVLTF.

V is TRBV19 and J is TRBJ1-6, with D unresolved. The CDR3 loop spans 14 amino acids. Looked up from germline, CDR1 is LNHDA and CDR2 is SQIVND (reference sequence). Deletions cut 6 bases from V and 8 bases from J, with 14 bases between. CDR3 in amino acids: CASRRGDPDSPLHF. DNA of the CDR3: TGTGCCAGTAGACGGGGAGATCCGGATTCACCCCTCCACTTT.

The chain recombines TRBV6-4 with TRBJ2-1; tentative D call: TRBD1 (5 bases). CDR1 is MRHNA and CDR2 is SNTAGT in the germline V gene. V dropped 3 bases and J dropped 6 bases, with 9 bases sitting between them. This CDR3 has 13 residues. In nucleotides, the CDR3 is TGTGCCAGCAGTGAGGGGCTTATCAATGAGCAGTTCTTC. Its protein product is CASSEGLINEQFF.